The 28 T cell receptor beta chains given below trace back to one sample, sequenced in a study of monozygotic twins with inflammatory bowel disease. TCRdb re-called the 5' RACE reads and shows each CDR3 protein once, DNA omitted. This sample's table reports around 140,000 distinct CDR3 sequences. The sample comprised blood. These receptors originate from a human donor with ulcerative colitis or Crohn's disease, or a healthy co-twin of an affected twin (not recorded which).

The chain joins TRBV4-2 to TRBJ2-3. Germline V gene lookup returns CDR1 LGHNA and CDR2 YNFKEQ. The CDR3 sequence is 15 residues long. The CDR3 here is CASSLRLLNLDTQYF.

The genes are TRBV7-9 and TRBJ2-1. From germline, CDR1 is SEHNR and CDR2 FQNEAQ (reference sequence). This CDR3 is built from 16 residues. The CDR3 loop reads CASSPVLGSSYNEQFF.

The J gene is TRBJ2-1, the V gene TRBV30; as DNA is missing, the TRBD2 call by TCRdb cannot be tested. This CDR3 is 15 amino acids long. Germline CDR1 is GTSNPN and CDR2 is SVGIG (reference sequence). CDR3: CAWSAGRVQAGEQFF.

This chain connects TRBV7-3 to TRBJ2-6; TCRdb picks TRBD1, but there is no DNA to check that call. CDR3 length equals 23 residues. CDR1 and CDR2 (germline): SGHTA, FQGTGA. Here the CDR3 reads CASSLNGRGGPLIRESGANVLTF.

V is TRBV6-1 and J is TRBJ2-7; TCRdb calls TRBD1, which cannot be checked without DNA. CDR3 size: 14 residues. Germline V gene sequence: CDR1 MNHNS, CDR2 SASEGT. This chain's CDR3 is CASTKAGDTSEQYF.

The chain has TRBV6-1 and TRBJ2-7; TCRdb outputs TRBD2, but without DNA this stays unchecked. Germline values: CDR1 MNHNS, CDR2 SASEGT. The CDR3 sequence is 15 residues long. This chain's CDR3 is CASRTSERDTYEQYF.

The chain uses TRBV20-1 and TRBJ1-2; TCRdb outputs TRBD1, but without DNA this stays unchecked. This CDR3 comprises 12 residues. Germline values: CDR1 DFQATT, CDR2 SNEGSKA (reference sequence). The CDR3 loop is CRAGTDNYGYTF.

The chain carries TRBV5-1 and TRBJ1-1; TCRdb's D call, TRBD1, is unchecked because there is no DNA. Germline-derived CDR1 and CDR2 are SGHRS and YFSETQ. This CDR3 has 16 amino acids. The CDR3 sequence: CASSLSLGARNTEAFF.

The gene calls are TRBV29-1 and TRBJ2-7; TCRdb gives TRBD2 as the D gene, but with no DNA this cannot be confirmed. This CDR3 is 16 amino acids long. Germline CDR1 reads SQVTM; CDR2 reads ANQGSEA. The chain's CDR3 is CSAEMGRGLSSYEQYF.

The rearrangement joins TRBV29-1 to TRBJ2-7; lacking DNA, the TRBD1 call made by TCRdb goes unchecked. Germline assignment: CDR1 SQVTM and CDR2 ANQGSEA. The CDR3 consists of 13 residues. CDR3 amino acids: CSVPGTGVYEQYF.

The rearrangement links TRBV5-5 to TRBJ2-1; as DNA is missing, the TRBD1 call by TCRdb cannot be tested. CDR3 length equals 15 residues. CDR1 SGHKS and CDR2 YYEKEE come from the germline V gene (reference sequence). The CDR3 here is CASSLSWDPDYEQFF.

The V and J genes are TRBV6-5 and TRBJ2-7; TCRdb's D gene call, TRBD1, goes unchecked for lack of DNA. CDR1 is MNHEY and CDR2 is SVGAGI in the germline V gene. This CDR3 region has 17 residues. The CDR3 sequence: CASSYQLNRGQTYEQYF.

The chain is built from TRBV27 and TRBJ1-6; TCRdb calls TRBD1, which cannot be checked without DNA. There are 19 residues in the CDR3. The germline V gene encodes CDR1 MNHEY and CDR2 SMNVEV (reference sequence). CDR3 sequence reads: CASSLIPDRTSRANSPLHF.

This sequence joins TRBV5-4 and TRBJ2-5; lacking DNA, the TRBD1 call made by TCRdb goes unchecked. This CDR3 region has 16 residues. Germline CDR1 and CDR2: SGHNT and YYREEE (reference sequence). CDR3 in amino acids: CASSSLRGAETETQYF.

The chain links TRBV20-1 to TRBJ2-1; without DNA, the TCRdb call of TRBD2 cannot be checked. The CDR3 has 14 residues. Germline loops: CDR1 DFQATT, CDR2 SNEGSKA (reference sequence). CDR3 in amino acids: CSASSGRAYNEQFF.

The J gene is TRBJ2-7, the V gene TRBV10-3; the TCRdb call, TRBD1, lacks DNA for checking. Germline V gene lookup returns CDR1 ENHRY and CDR2 SYGVKD. The CDR3 totals 13 residues. The CDR3 is CAIMGGGTDEQYF.

V usage is TRBV20-1 and J usage is TRBJ2-1; the D call from TCRdb, TRBD1, cannot be confirmed without DNA. The CDR3 extends over 13 amino acids. From germline, CDR1 is DFQATT and CDR2 SNEGSKA (reference sequence). The chain's CDR3 is CSAAWGAYNEQFF.

The gene calls are TRBV12-3 or TRBV12-4 and TRBJ1-3. CDR3 length equals 12 residues. The CDR3 reads CASSVQGNTIYF.

This chain connects TRBV28 to TRBJ2-7; TCRdb picks TRBD1, but there is no DNA to check that call. The CDR3 extends over 16 amino acids. Germline loops: CDR1 MDHEN, CDR2 SYDVKM. The CDR3: CASSSPDRGDPYEQYF. The variable domain in full, completed from reference TRBV28 and TRBJ2-7, reads DVKVTQSSRYLVKRTGEKVFLECVQDMDHENMFWYRQDPGLGLRLIYFSYDVKMKEKGDIPEGYSVSREKKERFSLILESASTNQTSMYLCASSSPDRGDPYEQYFGPGTRLTVT.

The chain employs TRBV10-3 and TRBJ2-3; TCRdb indicates TRBD2, and absent DNA this call remains unverified. Germline-derived CDR1 and CDR2 are ENHRY and SYGVKD. The CDR3 consists of 13 residues. CDR3: CAILEGGTDTQYF.

The rearrangement uses TRBV10-3 and TRBJ2-1; there is no DNA to check the TCRdb D call of TRBD1. Germline V gives CDR1 ENHRY, CDR2 SYGVKD. The CDR3 contains 15 residues. The CDR3 loop reads CAIQGGALSYNEQFF.

The rearrangement links TRBV20-1 to TRBJ2-5; lacking DNA, the TRBD2 call made by TCRdb goes unchecked. This CDR3 is 12 amino acids long. Germline values: CDR1 DFQATT, CDR2 SNEGSKA (reference sequence). CDR3: CSAPLGKETQYF.

The chain carries TRBV28 and TRBJ2-1; TCRdb's D call, TRBD2, is unchecked because there is no DNA. CDR1 is MDHEN and CDR2 is SYDVKM in the germline V gene. CDR3 length: 15 amino acids. This CDR3 reads CASSPGTRSFRKQFF.

The chain couples TRBV5-1 to TRBJ1-3; TCRdb returns TRBD1, unconfirmable since there is no DNA. This CDR3 is built from 15 residues. Germline CDR1 is SGHRS and CDR2 is YFSETQ. The CDR3 here is CASSTLDPGGNTIYF.

The CDR3: CSALGGVGGTAVYEQYF. The chain carries TRBV20-1 and TRBJ2-7; as DNA is missing, the TRBD1 call by TCRdb cannot be tested. The CDR3 runs 17 residues. Per the germline V gene, CDR1 is DFQATT and CDR2 is SNEGSKA (reference sequence).

The chain is built from TRBV27 and TRBJ1-1; the TCRdb D gene call, TRBD1, has no DNA to confirm it. From germline, CDR1 is MNHEY and CDR2 SMNVEV (reference sequence). This CDR3 has 14 residues. CDR3 loop: CASSTRDRGREAFF.

This chain connects TRBV20-1 to TRBJ2-3; absent DNA, TCRdb's TRBD2 call cannot be checked. CDR3 length equals 14 residues. Germline V gene lookup returns CDR1 DFQATT and CDR2 SNEGSKA (reference sequence). The CDR3 is CSARLAESTDTQYF.

The rearrangement joins TRBV5-6 to TRBJ2-3; TCRdb's D call, TRBD2, is unchecked because there is no DNA. Germline V gives CDR1 SGHDT, CDR2 YYEEEE. This CDR3 is 14 amino acids long. Here the CDR3 reads CASSPGGAHVAQYF.